Shown below are 32 T cell receptor beta chains from a single sample sequenced in a study of blood T cell repertoires in COVID-19. Generated by immunoSEQ multiplex PCR, the TCRdb table keeps only in-frame clones and is missing some. Seen here are 120,000 to 150,000 clones, approximately 81% observed once, and the top ten hold roughly 2.5%. The specimen was peripheral blood. These TCRs come from a human donor with acute or convalescent COVID-19. The donor label of this sample is uncertain.

The rearrangement uses TRBV5-6 and TRBJ2-7, with 12 bases matching TRBD2. The CDR3 has 17 residues. Unmatched junction bases numbered 13, after V lost 4 bases and J lost 5 bases. Germline assignment: CDR1 SGHDT and CDR2 YYEEEE. The CDR3 loop is CASSLYQTSGSLHEQYV. As DNA, the CDR3 is TGTGCCAGCAGCCTCTATCAGACTAGCGGGAGTCTCCACGAGCAGTACGTC.

The rearrangement links TRBV27 to TRBJ2-3; the D is unclear. Deletions cut 2 bases from V and 11 bases from J, with 14 bases between. There are 13 residues in the CDR3. In germline, CDR1 is MNHEY, CDR2 SMNVEV (reference sequence). This CDR3 reads CASSLDLPYGQYF. The CDR3, as DNA: TGTGCCAGCAGTTTAGATCTGCCCTATGGGCAGTATTTT.

The chain couples TRBV7-8 to TRBJ1-3, with 8 bases identical to TRBD1. The V and J ends lost 2 bases and 4 bases, in that order; junction bases with no gene match: 10. CDR1 is SGHVS and CDR2 is FQNEAQ in the germline V gene. The CDR3 spans 17 residues. DNA for the CDR3: TGTGCCAGCAGCTTATCCCCGCGACAGGGGCAAGGAAACACCATATATTTT. It specifies CASSLSPRQGQGNTIYF.

V gene TRBV5-4 combines with J gene TRBJ1-6; a possible D gene is TRBD1 (5 bases). The germline V gene encodes CDR1 SGHNT and CDR2 YYREEE (reference sequence). The CDR3 totals 15 residues. Trimming shortened V by 0 bases and J by 7 bases, and 11 bases separated the two germline ends. In nucleotides, the CDR3 is TGTGCCAGCAGCTTGGACCCCGGGGGAAATTCACCCCTCCACTTT. It yields the protein CASSLDPGGNSPLHF.

The V and J genes are TRBV7-2 and TRBJ2-2, with 9 bases that match TRBD1. The V and J ends lost 6 bases and 5 bases, in that order; junction bases with no gene match: 10. This CDR3 has 16 residues. Germline CDR1 SGHTA, CDR2 FQGNSA. CDR3 residues: CASSFGTGRRTGELFF. CDR3 nucleotides: TGTGCCAGCAGTTTCGGGACAGGGAGAAGGACCGGGGAGCTGTTTTTT.

The chain links TRBV5-1 to TRBJ1-2; TRBD1 aligns across 7 bases. The CDR3 has 14 amino acids. Unmatched junction bases numbered 4, after V lost 4 bases and J lost 1 base. Germline CDR1 is SGHRS and CDR2 is YFSETQ. In DNA form, the CDR3 reads TGCGCCAGCAGCGTGGGGGACAGTAACTATGGCTACACCTTC. The encoded protein is CASSVGDSNYGYTF.

This chain connects TRBV4-3 to TRBJ1-2; D not certain. The CDR3 length is 18 residues. Per the germline V gene, CDR1 is LGHNA and CDR2 is YSLEER. The ends were cut back, 1 base at V and 4 bases at J, with 22 bases in the middle. The CDR3 protein is CASSQALRTEATGYGYTF. The CDR3 nucleotides read TGCGCCAGCAGCCAAGCCCTCCGAACGGAGGCTACCGGCTATGGCTACACCTTC.

This clone was observed once. The chain carries TRBV7-8 and TRBJ1-5; no clear D gene. The CDR3 runs to 13 residues. Trimming shortened V by 4 bases and J by 4 bases, and 8 bases separated the two germline ends. Germline assignment: CDR1 SGHVS and CDR2 FQNEAQ. CDR3 region: CASSSAENQPQHF. CDR3 in DNA: TGTGCCAGCAGCTCCGCGGAGAATCAGCCCCAGCATTTT.

V is TRBV14 and J is TRBJ2-3, with 9 nucleotides matching TRBD2. The CDR3 is 15 amino acids. The V gene's germline CDR1 is SGHDN and CDR2 FVKESK. Germline trimming cut 1 base from V and 5 bases from J; bases unmatched to any gene: 4. The CDR3 nucleotides read TGTGCCAGCAGCCAAGTTAGCGGGAGAGGAGATACGCAGTATTTT. This encodes CASSQVSGRGDTQYF.

This clone was seen only a few times. This chain uses TRBV5-1 with TRBJ2-1; 13 positions agree with TRBD2. Germline V gene data show CDR1 as SGHRS and CDR2 as YFSETQ. There are 16 residues in the CDR3. The V segment lost 4 bases and the J segment 4 bases; nucleotides outside the gene matches: 5. The CDR3 protein is CASSPGLAGEYNEQFF. Here the CDR3 DNA reads TGCGCCAGCAGCCCTGGACTAGCGGGGGAATACAATGAGCAGTTCTTC.

The CDR3 region has the DNA TGTGCCAGCAGCCCCCCTGAGCGGGGGGGCGGGGAGACCCAGTACTTC. This translates into CASSPPERGGGETQYF. The genes are TRBV7-2 and TRBJ2-5, with TRBD2 matching 10 bases. V lost 5 bases to trimming and J lost 5 bases; unmatched junction nucleotides: 11. From germline, CDR1 is SGHTA and CDR2 FQGNSA. The CDR3 is 16 residues long.

This chain links TRBV6-2 or TRBV6-3 with TRBJ1-4, with D unclear. CDR3 length: 13 amino acids. V shed 0 bases and J shed 7 bases, with 6 bases lying between them. Germline loops: CDR1 MNHEY, CDR2 SVGEGT. CDR3 sequence (DNA): TGTGCCAGCAGTTACTCCGGAGTTGAAAAACTGTTTTTT. It yields the protein CASSYSGVEKLFF.

The chain combines TRBV6-5 with TRBJ2-7; 7 bases line up with TRBD1. The J segment lost 0 bases and the V segment lost 2 bases, leaving 4 bases of the junction unmatched. From germline, CDR1 is MNHEY and CDR2 SVGAGI. This CDR3 region has 15 residues. In nucleotides, the CDR3 is TGTGCCAGCAGTTACACCGGGACAGACTCCTACGAGCAGTACTTC. It translates to CASSYTGTDSYEQYF.

The chain uses TRBV28 and TRBJ1-2; 9 positions match TRBD1. Germline V gene data show CDR1 as MDHEN and CDR2 as SYDVKM. Unmatched junction bases numbered 1, after V lost 6 bases and J lost 5 bases. This CDR3 comprises 12 residues. CDR3 nucleotide sequence: TGTGCCAGCAGACAGGGGGCATATGGCTACACCTTC. This codes for CASRQGAYGYTF.

V usage is TRBV14 and J usage is TRBJ1-1, with 7 bases fitting TRBD1. V dropped 1 base and J dropped 0; count of bases not matched to a gene: 8. This CDR3 comprises 17 residues. Germline V lookup: CDR1 SGHDN, CDR2 FVKESK. Here the CDR3 reads CASSQVPGGTMNTEAFF. In nucleotides, the CDR3 is TGTGCCAGCAGCCAAGTTCCAGGGGGGACCATGAACACTGAAGCTTTCTTT.

V is TRBV4-3 and J is TRBJ2-7, with D maybe TRBD1 (7 bases). Germline CDR1 LGHNA, CDR2 YSLEER. V was pared by 1 base and J by 4 bases, with 14 bases between. The CDR3 has 15 amino acids. CDR3 nucleotides: TGCGCCAGCAGCCAAGTCCGACAGGGAGGATACGAGCAGTACTTC. Translated: CASSQVRQGGYEQYF.

The chain joins TRBV6-5 to TRBJ2-5; 8 bases fit TRBD2. CDR1 is MNHEY, CDR2 SVGAGI, per germline. J lost 12 bases, V lost 5 bases, and 5 bases had no gene match. CDR3 size: 11 residues. Here the CDR3 reads CASSRGGLEYF. The CDR3 DNA reads TGTGCCAGCAGTCGGGGGGGGCTTGAGTACTTC.

The V gene is TRBV20-1, the J gene TRBJ2-3; perhaps TRBD2 as D (5 bases). V was pared by 3 bases and J by 5 bases, with 24 bases between. This CDR3 spans 17 amino acids. In germline, CDR1 is DFQATT, CDR2 SNEGSKA (reference sequence). This chain's CDR3 is CSASPSGSREKGDTQYF. The CDR3 nucleotides read TGCAGTGCTAGTCCCTCGGGGTCCCGGGAAAAGGGAGATACGCAGTATTTT.

This clone was counted once. The gene calls are TRBV30 and TRBJ2-3; a possible D gene is TRBD2 (6 bases). Trimming removed 1 base at V and 6 bases at J, with 11 bases between. This CDR3 has 13 amino acids. Germline CDR1 reads GTSNPN; CDR2 reads SVGIG (reference sequence). CDR3 nucleotide sequence: TGTGCCTGGAGTGGGGCTCGGGGGGATACGCAGTATTTT. Translating gives CAWSGARGDTQYF.

The chain uses TRBV15 and TRBJ2-1; 8 bases align to TRBD2. The CDR3 length is 15 residues. Germline V CDR1 and CDR2: LNHNV, YYDKDF (reference sequence). With V trimmed by 3 bases and J by 6 bases, 7 bases remained unmatched. CDR3 DNA sequence: TGTGCCACCAGCAGTACTAGCGGAGTCCTCAATGAGCAGTTCTTC. Its protein is CATSSTSGVLNEQFF.

V gene TRBV19 combines with J gene TRBJ1-5, with TRBD1 matching 7 bases. Germline CDR1 reads LNHDA; CDR2 reads SQIVND (reference sequence). The CDR3 spans 17 residues. Trimming cost V 7 bases and J 0 bases; bases outside gene matches: 12. This CDR3 reads CASTRGTEKNSNQPQHF. DNA for the CDR3: TGTGCCAGTACCCGTGGGACAGAGAAGAATAGCAATCAGCCCCAGCATTTT.

This clone was counted a few times. The genes are TRBV23-1 and TRBJ2-5, with D possibly being TRBD2 (6 bases). TRBV23-1 is designated an ORF whose function remains uncertain. Trimming removed 0 bases at V and 3 bases at J, with 20 bases between. CDR3 size: 18 residues. This chain's CDR3 is CASSQSRRRGDKKETQYF. The CDR3 DNA sequence: TGCGCCAGCAGTCAATCTCGGCGGCGGGGAGATAAAAAAGAGACCCAGTACTTC.

V gene TRBV5-4 combines with J gene TRBJ2-5; possible D gene TRBD1, 7 bases. V was clipped by 5 bases and J by 5 bases, with 13 bases between them. Germline V gene data show CDR1 as SGHNT and CDR2 as YYREEE (reference sequence). The CDR3 has 13 residues. The CDR3 here is CASSSQGGETQYF. In DNA form, the CDR3 reads TGTGCCAGCAGTTCCCAGGGGGGCGAGACCCAGTACTTC.

The J gene is TRBJ1-2, the V gene TRBV6-2 or TRBV6-3; TRBD1 might be the D (6 bases). The V and J ends lost 2 bases and 6 bases respectively, with 16 bases between them. This CDR3 is built from 15 residues. Germline V gives CDR1 MNHEY, CDR2 SVGEGT. The CDR3 reads CASSYNRVVRDGYTF. The CDR3 nucleotides read TGTGCCAGCAGTTACAACAGGGTTGTACGCGATGGCTACACCTTC.

The chain employs TRBV25-1 and TRBJ1-4; D is unresolved. The ends were cut back, 0 bases at V and 8 bases at J, with 10 bases in the middle. CDR1 is MGHDK and CDR2 is SYGVNS in the germline V gene. This CDR3 has 14 residues. In DNA form, the CDR3 reads TGTGCCAGCAGTGAATATGACGCGAGGGAAAAACTGTTTTTT. Its translation: CASSEYDAREKLFF.

This clone has just a few counts. The rearrangement uses TRBV6-2 or TRBV6-3 and TRBJ2-7; possibly TRBD2 for D (6 bases). Germline loops: CDR1 MNHEY, CDR2 SVGEGT. The CDR3 covers 15 residues. The germline V and J ends were trimmed by 2 bases and 0 bases, with 11 bases remaining between them. CDR3 DNA: TGTGCCAGCAGTTACGGGGGGTTCAACTCCTACGAGCAGTACGTC. Protein product: CASSYGGFNSYEQYV.

The V and J genes are TRBV6-2 or TRBV6-3 and TRBJ2-1; a weak D match, TRBD2 (6 bases). This CDR3 comprises 14 residues. The ends were cut back, 5 bases at V and 13 bases at J, with 21 bases in the middle. Germline lookup yields CDR1 MNHEY and CDR2 SVGEGT. CDR3 protein: CASSPKPGLTSQFF. In DNA form, the CDR3 reads TGTGCCAGCAGTCCCAAGCCGGGACTCACTTCCCAGTTCTTC.

This chain uses TRBV10-3 with TRBJ2-1; 7 bases agree with TRBD1. This CDR3 contains 19 residues. The V gene end was trimmed by 4 bases and the J gene end by 0 bases; junction bases not matched to a gene: 15. The germline CDR1 and CDR2 sequences are ENHRY and SYGVKD. The CDR3 nucleotides read TGTGCCATCAGTGGCTTATCGACAGGGCCTTCAAGCTCCTACAATGAGCAGTTCTTC. Protein: CAISGLSTGPSSSYNEQFF.

The chain has TRBV2 and TRBJ2-7, with 7 bases lining up with TRBD1. Germline V CDR1 and CDR2: SNHLY, FYNNEI. Unmatched junction bases numbered 8, after V lost 3 bases and J lost 0 bases. The CDR3 totals 16 residues. In DNA, the CDR3 is TGTGCCAGCAGTGAGACCACAGGGGCCCCCTCCTACGAGCAGTACTTC. It codes for CASSETTGAPSYEQYF.

This clone was counted a single time. V usage is TRBV7-2 and J usage is TRBJ2-7, with a tentative D call TRBD1 (6 bases). This CDR3 spans 14 amino acids. V lost 2 bases and J 4 bases, leaving 12 bases between the germline ends. Germline V gene data show CDR1 as SGHTA and CDR2 as FQGNSA. CDR3 in DNA: TGTGCCAGCAGCTTATTCGCAGGGGTATACGAGCAGTACTTC. The encoded protein is CASSLFAGVYEQYF.

The chain recombines TRBV7-8 with TRBJ2-3, with a weak D call TRBD1 (5 bases). Trimming shortened V by 5 bases and J by 2 bases, and 11 bases separated the two germline ends. The CDR3 consists of 14 residues. CDR1 is SGHVS, CDR2 FQNEAQ, per germline. The CDR3 is CASSARQTTDTQYF. CDR3 nucleotide sequence: TGTGCCAGCAGCGCCAGACAGACCACAGATACGCAGTATTTT.

The chain couples TRBV25-1 to TRBJ1-6; 7 bases are a match to TRBD1. Germline trimming cut 3 bases from V and 2 bases from J; bases unmatched to any gene: 7. The CDR3 has 17 residues. Per germline, CDR1 MGHDK and CDR2 SYGVNS. CDR3 sequence (DNA): TGTGCCAGCAGTGATCTTAAGGGGGCTCCCTATAATTCACCCCTCCACTTT. It yields the protein CASSDLKGAPYNSPLHF.